Sequencing of this T cell receptor (beta chain) was carried out in a study of blood T cells in healthy people across ages. A second PCR, run for about 6 to 12 cycles, used a sample-barcoded 5' primer plus a J-beta primer mix. TCRdb re-analysed the 5' RACE reads in MiXCR, keeping a single row per CDR3 protein. The sample consists of around 1,500,000 distinct CDR3 sequences, over 25% of them appearing once. This clonotype has more than one count but fewer than ten. Its antigen is not identified. V was trimmed by 2 bases and J by 0 bases, leaving 8 bases between them. The germline CDR1 and CDR2 sequences are SGHRS and YFSETQ. CDR3 size: 14 residues. Every sample had a minimum of 6 million PBMCs isolated. Study-wide results and caveats: It was the long-lived donors that had more naive CD4+ cells and higher diversity than aged donors. Age showed a roughly linear inverse relationship with TCR beta diversity per million T cells.

This sequence was found in a woman in her 30s in good health. The specimen was blood. The chain is built from TRBV5-1 and TRBJ2-5; D unresolved. The CDR3 nucleotides are TGCGCCAGCAGCTTTCAGGTGGACCAAGAGACCCAGTACTTC. This encodes CASSFQVDQETQYF.